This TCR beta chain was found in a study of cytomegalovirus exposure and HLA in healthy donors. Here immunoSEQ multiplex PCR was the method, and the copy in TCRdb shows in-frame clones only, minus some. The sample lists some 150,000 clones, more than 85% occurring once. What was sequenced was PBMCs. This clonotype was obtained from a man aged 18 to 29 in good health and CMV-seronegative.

The CDR3 DNA sequence: TGTGCCAGCAGTTTATCTGACCCAGGGATGGGATCACCCCTCCACTTT. Translation gives CASSLSDPGMGSPLHF. This rearrangement joins TRBV27 to TRBJ1-6, with a weak D call TRBD1 (5 bases). Trimming stripped 0 bases from V and 10 bases from J, with 16 bases between. The CDR3 consists of 16 residues. Germline CDR1 reads MNHEY; CDR2 reads SMNVEV (reference sequence).